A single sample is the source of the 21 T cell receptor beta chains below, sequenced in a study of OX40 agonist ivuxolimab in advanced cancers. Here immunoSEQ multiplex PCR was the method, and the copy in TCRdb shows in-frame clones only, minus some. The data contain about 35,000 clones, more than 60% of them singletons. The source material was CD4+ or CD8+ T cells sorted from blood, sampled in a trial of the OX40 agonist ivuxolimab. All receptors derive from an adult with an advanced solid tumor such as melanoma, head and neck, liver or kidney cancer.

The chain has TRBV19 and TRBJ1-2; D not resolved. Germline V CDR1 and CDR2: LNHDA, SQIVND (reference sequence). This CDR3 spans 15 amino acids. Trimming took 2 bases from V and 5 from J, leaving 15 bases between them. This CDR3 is CASSILAAAGYGYTF. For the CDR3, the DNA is TGTGCCAGTAGTATATTAGCGGCCGCTGGTTATGGCTACACCTTC.

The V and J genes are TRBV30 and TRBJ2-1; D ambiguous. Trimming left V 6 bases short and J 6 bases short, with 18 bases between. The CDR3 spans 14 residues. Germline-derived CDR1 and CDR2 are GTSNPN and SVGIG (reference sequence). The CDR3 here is CACLRTTPVNEQFF. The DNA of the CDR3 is TGTGCCTGCCTGAGGACCACCCCGGTCAATGAGCAGTTCTTC.

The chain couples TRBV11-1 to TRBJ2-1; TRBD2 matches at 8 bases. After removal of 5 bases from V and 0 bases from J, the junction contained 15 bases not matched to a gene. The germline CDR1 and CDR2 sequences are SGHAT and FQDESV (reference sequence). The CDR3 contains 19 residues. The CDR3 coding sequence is TGTGCCAGCAGCACCACACAATTAGCGGGGTGGAGCTCCTACAATGAGCAGTTCTTC. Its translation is CASSTTQLAGWSSYNEQFF.

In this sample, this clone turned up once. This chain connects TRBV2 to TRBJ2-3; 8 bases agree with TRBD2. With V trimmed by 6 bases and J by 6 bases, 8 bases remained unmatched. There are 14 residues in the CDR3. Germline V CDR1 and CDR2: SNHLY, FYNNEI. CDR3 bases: TGTGCCAGCAGCCGGGGGGGGTCGAGCGATACGCAGTATTTT. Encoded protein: CASSRGGSSDTQYF.

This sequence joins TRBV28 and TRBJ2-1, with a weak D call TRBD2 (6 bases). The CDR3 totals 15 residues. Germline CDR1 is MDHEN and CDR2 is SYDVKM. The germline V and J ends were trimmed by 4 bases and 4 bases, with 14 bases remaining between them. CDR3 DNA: TGTGCCAGCAGTTCGGGACTTCTTGGATACAATGAGCAGTTCTTC. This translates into CASSSGLLGYNEQFF.

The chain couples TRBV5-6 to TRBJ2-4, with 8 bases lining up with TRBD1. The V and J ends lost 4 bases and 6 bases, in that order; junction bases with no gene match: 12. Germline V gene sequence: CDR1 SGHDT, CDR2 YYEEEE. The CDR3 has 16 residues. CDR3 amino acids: CASSPRTGRFTNIQYF. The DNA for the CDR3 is TGTGCCAGCAGCCCCCGGACAGGGCGGTTCACAAACATTCAGTACTTC.

CDR3 DNA: TGCGCCAGCAGCTTACCCAGTGCCTACAATGAGCAGTTCTTC. Translation gives CASSLPSAYNEQFF. The chain recombines TRBV5-1 with TRBJ2-1; D gene unclear. CDR1 is SGHRS and CDR2 is YFSETQ in the germline V gene. This CDR3 spans 14 amino acids. Trimming left V 2 bases short and J 2 bases short, with 8 bases between.

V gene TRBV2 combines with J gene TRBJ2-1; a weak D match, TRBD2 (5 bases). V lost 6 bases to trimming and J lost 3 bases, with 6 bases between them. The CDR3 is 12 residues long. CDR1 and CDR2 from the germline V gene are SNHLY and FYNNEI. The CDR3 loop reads CASSRGYNEQFF. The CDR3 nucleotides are TGTGCCAGCAGCCGGGGCTACAATGAGCAGTTCTTC.

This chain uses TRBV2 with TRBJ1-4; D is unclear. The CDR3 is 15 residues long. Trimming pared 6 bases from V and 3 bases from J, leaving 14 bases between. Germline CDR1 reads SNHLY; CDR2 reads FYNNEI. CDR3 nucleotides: TGTGCCAGCAGAGGCTCCCCGCTCGCTAATGAAAAACTGTTTTTT. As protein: CASRGSPLANEKLFF.

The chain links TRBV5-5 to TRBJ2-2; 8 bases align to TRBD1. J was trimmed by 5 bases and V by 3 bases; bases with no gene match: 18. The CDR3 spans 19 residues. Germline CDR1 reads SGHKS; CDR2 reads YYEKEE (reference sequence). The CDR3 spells CASSYSGWTGRSGTGELFF. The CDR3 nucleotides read TGTGCCAGCAGCTACTCCGGTTGGACAGGGCGTTCTGGAACCGGGGAGCTGTTTTTT.

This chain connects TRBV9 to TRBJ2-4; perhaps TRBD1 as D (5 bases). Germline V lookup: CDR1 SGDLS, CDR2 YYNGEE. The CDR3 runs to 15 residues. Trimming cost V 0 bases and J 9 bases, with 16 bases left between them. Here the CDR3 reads CASSVGGRVGGIQYF. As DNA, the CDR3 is TGTGCCAGCAGCGTAGGGGGCAGGGTGGGTGGCATTCAGTACTTC. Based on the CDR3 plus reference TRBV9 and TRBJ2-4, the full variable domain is DSGVTQTPKHLITATGQRVTLRCSPRSGDLSVYWYQQSLDQGLQFLIQYYNGEERAKGNILERFSAQQFPDLHSELNLSSLELGDSALYFCASSVGGRVGGIQYFGAGTRLSVL.

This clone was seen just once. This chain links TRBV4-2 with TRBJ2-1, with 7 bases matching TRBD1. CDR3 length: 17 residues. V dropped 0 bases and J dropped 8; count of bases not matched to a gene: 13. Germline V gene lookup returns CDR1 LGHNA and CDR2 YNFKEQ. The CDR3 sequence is CASSQDSWTGDRDEQFF. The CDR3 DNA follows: TGTGCCAGCAGCCAAGATAGTTGGACAGGAGATAGGGATGAGCAGTTCTTC.

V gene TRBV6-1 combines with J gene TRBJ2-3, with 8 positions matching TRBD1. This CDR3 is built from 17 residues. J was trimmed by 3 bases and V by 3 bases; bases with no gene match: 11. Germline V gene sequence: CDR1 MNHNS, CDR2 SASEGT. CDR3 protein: CASSDMGRTGKTDTQYF. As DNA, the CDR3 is TGTGCCAGCAGTGATATGGGACGGACAGGGAAGACAGATACGCAGTATTTT.

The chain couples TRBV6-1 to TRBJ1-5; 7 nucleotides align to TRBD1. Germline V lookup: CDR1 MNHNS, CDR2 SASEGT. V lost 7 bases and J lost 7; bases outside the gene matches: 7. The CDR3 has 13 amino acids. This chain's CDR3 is CASTRDSEQPQHF. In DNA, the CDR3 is TGTGCCAGCACCCGGGACAGCGAACAGCCCCAGCATTTT.

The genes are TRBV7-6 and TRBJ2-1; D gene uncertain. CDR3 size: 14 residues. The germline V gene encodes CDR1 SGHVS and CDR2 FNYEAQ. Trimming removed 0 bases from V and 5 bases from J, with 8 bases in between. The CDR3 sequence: CASSLARQHNEQFF. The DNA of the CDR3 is TGTGCCAGCAGCTTAGCGCGGCAACACAATGAGCAGTTCTTC.

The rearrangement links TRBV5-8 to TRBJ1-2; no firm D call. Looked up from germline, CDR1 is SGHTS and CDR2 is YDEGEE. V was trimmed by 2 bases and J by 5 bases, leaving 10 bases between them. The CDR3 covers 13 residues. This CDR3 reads CASSFRVGYGYTF. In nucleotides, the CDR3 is TGTGCCAGCAGCTTCCGAGTGGGGTATGGCTACACCTTC.

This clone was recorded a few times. CDR3 loop: CASSLEAGRGPNTEAFF. The CDR3, as DNA: TGCGCCAGCAGCTTGGAAGCCGGCCGAGGACCGAACACTGAAGCTTTCTTT. The gene calls are TRBV5-1 and TRBJ1-1, with D hard to call. Trimming stripped 0 bases from V and 1 base from J, with 16 bases between. Germline loops: CDR1 SGHRS, CDR2 YFSETQ. The CDR3 is 17 amino acids.

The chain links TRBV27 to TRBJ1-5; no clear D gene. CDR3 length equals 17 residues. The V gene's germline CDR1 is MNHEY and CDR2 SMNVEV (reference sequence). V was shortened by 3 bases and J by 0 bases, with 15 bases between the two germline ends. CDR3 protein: CASSFLSGIHSNQPQHF. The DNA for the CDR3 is TGTGCCAGCAGTTTTTTATCCGGGATACATAGCAATCAGCCCCAGCATTTT.

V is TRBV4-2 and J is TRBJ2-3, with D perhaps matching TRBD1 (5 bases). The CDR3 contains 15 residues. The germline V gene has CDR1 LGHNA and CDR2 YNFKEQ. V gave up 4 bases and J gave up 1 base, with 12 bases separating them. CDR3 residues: CASSRLLGGTDTQYF. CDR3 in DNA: TGTGCCAGCAGCCGATTATTAGGGGGCACAGATACGCAGTATTTT.

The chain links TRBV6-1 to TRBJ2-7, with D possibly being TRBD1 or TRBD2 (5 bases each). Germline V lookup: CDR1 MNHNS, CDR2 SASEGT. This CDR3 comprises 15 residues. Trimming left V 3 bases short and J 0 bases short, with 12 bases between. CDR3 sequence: CASSDWGRLSYEQYF. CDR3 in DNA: TGTGCCAGCAGTGACTGGGGACGGCTCTCCTACGAGCAGTACTTC.

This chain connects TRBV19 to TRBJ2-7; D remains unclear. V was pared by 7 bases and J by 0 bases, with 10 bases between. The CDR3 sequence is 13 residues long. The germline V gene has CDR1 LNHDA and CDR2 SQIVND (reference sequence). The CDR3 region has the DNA TGTGCCAGTACCAAGGACGGCTCCTACGAGCAGTACTTC. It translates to CASTKDGSYEQYF.